This passage covers 21 T cell receptor beta chains from one sample sequenced in a study of response to subunit inactivated influenza vaccine. TCRdb passed the RT-PCR reads through MiXCR, listing each CDR3 protein once. The sample holds 450,000 to 600,000 distinct CDR3 sequences, approximately 7.7% seen once. This material consisted of PBMCs from blood, taken around 2 years after vaccination. Receptor source: a man aged 45-69 years who received an inactivated influenza vaccine.

This chain links TRBV7-2 with TRBJ2-7, with 10 bases matching TRBD2. The trim removed 5 bases at V and 2 bases at J, leaving 6 bases unmatched. Germline assignment: CDR1 SGHTA and CDR2 FQGNSA. This CDR3 region has 15 residues. The CDR3 is CASSPRGTSAYEQYF. CDR3 sequence (DNA): TGTGCCAGCAGCCCGCGCGGGACTAGCGCCTACGAGCAGTACTTC. The complete variable domain, with remaining parts taken from reference TRBV7-2 and TRBJ2-7, reads GAGVSQSPSNKVTEKGKDVELRCDPISGHTALYWYRQSLGQGLEFLIYFQGNSAPDKSGLPSDRFSAERTGGSVSTLTIQRTQQEDSAVYLCASSPRGTSAYEQYFGPGTRLTVT.

This clonotype was seen ten or more times. The chain employs TRBV5-6 and TRBJ2-3; 7 bases agree with TRBD1. The CDR3 is 16 amino acids. V trimming: 5 bases; J trimming: 2 bases; junction bases outside the gene matches: 11. Germline CDR1 reads SGHDT; CDR2 reads YYEEEE. The CDR3 region has the DNA TGTGCCAGCAGTTTCACAGGGGCCACCGTCACAGATACGCAGTATTTT. Its protein is CASSFTGATVTDTQYF.

Only a few counts were recorded for this clonotype. This sequence joins TRBV29-1 and TRBJ2-7, with D perhaps assigned TRBD1 or TRBD2 (7 bases each). The CDR3 contains 13 residues. Trimming stripped 3 bases from V and 2 bases from J, with 11 bases between. Germline loops: CDR1 SQVTM, CDR2 ANQGSEA. The CDR3 DNA follows: TGCAGCGTTGAGGGAGGGGGCACCTACGAGCAGTACTTC. Amino acid sequence: CSVEGGGTYEQYF.

As regards this clonotype: A much larger clonotype is one base distant, so this may be a read error. This chain uses TRBV20-1 with TRBJ2-1; possibly TRBD2 for D (6 bases). The CDR3 is 15 amino acids. Germline V lookup: CDR1 DFQATT, CDR2 SNEGSKA (reference sequence). The CDR3 loop reads CCASPHSGSYNEQFF. The CDR3 coding sequence is TGCTGTGCTAGCCCGCATAGCGGCTCCTACAATGAGCAGTTCTTC.

This clonotype was counted many times. The gene calls are TRBV7-2 and TRBJ1-2, with no clear D. Germline values: CDR1 SGHTA, CDR2 FQGNSA. The CDR3 extends over 14 amino acids. V lost 3 bases, J lost 0 bases, and 8 bases lay in between. CDR3 nucleotide sequence: TGTGCCAGCAGCTTCCGGCGGACTAACTATGGCTACACCTTC. Its protein product is CASSFRRTNYGYTF. Filled out from reference TRBV7-2 and TRBJ1-2, the complete variable domain reads GAGVSQSPSNKVTEKGKDVELRCDPISGHTALYWYRQSLGQGLEFLIYFQGNSAPDKSGLPSDRFSAERTGGSVSTLTIQRTQQEDSAVYLCASSFRRTNYGYTFGSGTRLTVV.

This sequence joins TRBV9 and TRBJ2-7; 7 bases are a match to TRBD1. Trimming removed 3 bases from V and 0 bases from J; junction bases left unmatched: 6. The CDR3 runs 15 residues. Germline-derived CDR1 and CDR2 are SGDLS and YYNGEE. CDR3 protein: CASSGQGRSSYEQYF. The CDR3 DNA reads as TGTGCCAGCAGCGGACAGGGAAGGAGCTCCTACGAGCAGTACTTC. Supplemented by reference TRBV9 and TRBJ2-7, the full variable domain reads DSGVTQTPKHLITATGQRVTLRCSPRSGDLSVYWYQQSLDQGLQFLIQYYNGEERAKGNILERFSAQQFPDLHSELNLSSLELGDSALYFCASSGQGRSSYEQYFGPGTRLTVT.

This clonotype was seen more than once but under ten times. This chain links TRBV20-1 with TRBJ2-1, with 7 nucleotides matching TRBD2. The CDR3 extends over 15 amino acids. Trimming took 2 bases from V and 5 from J; bases not matched to a gene: 9. Germline CDR1 reads DFQATT; CDR2 reads SNEGSKA (reference sequence). Here the CDR3 DNA reads TGCAGTGCTAGATACGCGCTAGCGGCTCACAATGAGCAGTTCTTC. It codes for CSARYALAAHNEQFF.

DNA of the CDR3: TGTGCCAGCAGCGTAGCGGACACCCTTAGGGAGACCCAGTACTTC. Amino acid sequence: CASSVADTLRETQYF. J is TRBJ2-5 and V is TRBV9; D may be TRBD1 (5 bases). Germline-derived CDR1 and CDR2 are SGDLS and YYNGEE. The V gene lost 0 bases and the J gene lost 5 bases, with 14 bases spanning the gap. The CDR3 has 15 amino acids.

The chain uses TRBV14 and TRBJ2-2; 8 positions agree with TRBD2. J was trimmed by 1 base and V by 1 base; bases with no gene match: 5. This CDR3 is built from 17 residues. CDR1 SGHDN and CDR2 FVKESK come from the germline V gene. In DNA, the CDR3 is TGTGCCAGCAGCCAAGGTCGGACTAGCCTGAACACCGGGGAGCTGTTTTTT. As protein: CASSQGRTSLNTGELFF.

This rearrangement joins TRBV10-3 to TRBJ1-1; D gene unclear. The CDR3 runs 15 residues. V was clipped by 0 bases and J by 1 base, with 9 bases between them. The germline gives CDR1 ENHRY, CDR2 SYGVKD. DNA for the CDR3: TGTGCCATCAGTGAGTCGGAGGGTCGGAACACTGAAGCTTTCTTT. Residues: CAISESEGRNTEAFF.

The chain is built from TRBV18 and TRBJ1-5; TRBD1 aligns across 8 bases. V shed 2 bases and J 11 bases; nucleotides not matched to a gene: 8. The CDR3 runs 14 residues. Germline CDR1 reads KGHSH; CDR2 reads LQKENI. DNA of the CDR3: TGTGCCAGCTCACCAAAACAGGGGGTGGAGGCCCAGCATTTT. Translated: CASSPKQGVEAQHF.

The table lists this clonotype with many counts. V gene TRBV5-5 combines with J gene TRBJ1-3, with a weak D call TRBD1 (5 bases). V gave up 4 bases and J gave up 4 bases, with 12 bases separating them. Germline assignment: CDR1 SGHKS and CDR2 YYEKEE (reference sequence). The CDR3 covers 14 residues. In DNA, the CDR3 is TGTGCCAGCAGCCTTACAGGTGCCGGAAACACCATATATTTT. This codes for CASSLTGAGNTIYF. Full variable domain (outside the CDR3, taken from reference TRBV5-5 and TRBJ1-3): DAGVTQSPTHLIKTRGQQVTLRCSPISGHKSVSWYQQVLGQGPQFIFQYYEKEERGRGNFPDRFSARQFPNYSSELNVNALLLGDSALYLCASSLTGAGNTIYFGEGSWLTVV.

The V call is TRBV6-1, the J call TRBJ2-2, with TRBD2 identical over 10 bases. J lost 6 bases, V lost 5 bases, and 12 bases had no gene match. This CDR3 region has 17 residues. CDR1 is MNHNS, CDR2 SASEGT, per germline. The CDR3 is CASSIQAGGFVAGELFF. CDR3 bases: TGTGCCAGCAGTATCCAAGCGGGGGGGTTTGTAGCCGGGGAGCTGTTTTTT.

This clonotype was detected a few times. This chain connects TRBV7-2 to TRBJ2-5, with 14 positions matching TRBD2. Trimming at V came to 1 base and at J to 5 bases, leaving 3 bases not matched to a gene. CDR1 is SGHTA, CDR2 FQGNSA, per germline. The CDR3 sequence is 16 residues long. Here the CDR3 DNA reads TGTGCCAGCAGCTTAGGGGGACTAGCGGGAGTGGAGACCCAGTACTTC. It specifies CASSLGGLAGVETQYF.

The table lists this clonotype with many counts. The rearrangement links TRBV7-9 to TRBJ1-4, with D possibly matching TRBD1 (5 bases). The germline V gene encodes CDR1 SEHNR and CDR2 FQNEAQ (reference sequence). This CDR3 has 15 residues. V was shortened by 5 bases and J by 0 bases, with 10 bases between the two germline ends. DNA for the CDR3: TGTGCCAGCAGCACAGCGACAGCAACTAATGAAAAACTGTTTTTT. Residues: CASSTATATNEKLFF.

This clonotype was seen repeatedly, ten times or more. The V gene is TRBV20-1, the J gene TRBJ2-5; 14 nucleotides agree with TRBD2. This CDR3 has 15 residues. The germline gives CDR1 DFQATT, CDR2 SNEGSKA (reference sequence). V dropped 5 bases and J dropped 7; count of bases not matched to a gene: 9. DNA for the CDR3: TGCAGTGCTCGGCCCGGGACTAGCGGGGGAGGGACCCAGTACTTC. As protein: CSARPGTSGGGTQYF.

This clonotype was counted only a few times. The chain is built from TRBV5-1 and TRBJ2-2; 9 bases map to TRBD2. CDR1 SGHRS and CDR2 YFSETQ come from the germline V gene. The CDR3 is made up of 16 amino acids. The V segment lost 7 bases and the J segment 3 bases; nucleotides outside the gene matches: 10. The CDR3 spells CASSPTIAGDTGELFF. The CDR3, as DNA: TGCGCCAGCTCCCCTACAATAGCGGGAGACACCGGGGAGCTGTTTTTT.

Many counts were recorded for this clonotype. The chain uses TRBV7-3 and TRBJ2-1; maybe TRBD2 (6 bases). Deletions cut 2 bases from V and 0 bases from J, with 11 bases between. CDR3 length equals 16 residues. Germline values: CDR1 SGHTA, CDR2 FQGTGA. The CDR3 coding sequence is TGTGCCAGCAGCTTACGGCGCGGGGACTCCTACAATGAGCAGTTCTTC. Translating gives CASSLRRGDSYNEQFF.

V usage is TRBV10-2 and J usage is TRBJ1-5, with 9 bases fitting TRBD1. The germline V gene encodes CDR1 WSHSY and CDR2 SAAADI. The CDR3 extends over 13 amino acids. Unmatched junction bases numbered 6, after V lost 9 bases and J lost 6 bases. The CDR3 is CASHTGGGQPQHF. The CDR3 nucleotides are TGCGCCAGTCACACAGGGGGCGGTCAGCCCCAGCATTTT.

With respect to this clonotype: This may stem from a read error, because a much larger clone lies one nucleotide away. The gene calls are TRBV28 and TRBJ2-3; 8 bases fit TRBD2. The V gene's germline CDR1 is MDHEN and CDR2 SYDVKM. Germline trimming cut 10 bases from V and 0 bases from J; bases unmatched to any gene: 0. The CDR3 is made up of 12 amino acids. The CDR3 reads CATSGSTDTQYF. The CDR3 bases are TGTGCCACTAGCGGGAGCACAGATACGCAGTATTTT.

In its sample, this clonotype was seen many times. This chain uses TRBV6-1 with TRBJ2-2, with 11 positions matching TRBD2. Germline V lookup: CDR1 MNHNS, CDR2 SASEGT. The junction had 2 bases not matched to a gene; V was cut back by 7 bases and J by 4 bases. This CDR3 is built from 14 residues. The CDR3: CASKLAGVTGELFF. The CDR3 DNA reads as TGTGCCAGCAAACTAGCGGGAGTCACCGGGGAGCTGTTTTTT.